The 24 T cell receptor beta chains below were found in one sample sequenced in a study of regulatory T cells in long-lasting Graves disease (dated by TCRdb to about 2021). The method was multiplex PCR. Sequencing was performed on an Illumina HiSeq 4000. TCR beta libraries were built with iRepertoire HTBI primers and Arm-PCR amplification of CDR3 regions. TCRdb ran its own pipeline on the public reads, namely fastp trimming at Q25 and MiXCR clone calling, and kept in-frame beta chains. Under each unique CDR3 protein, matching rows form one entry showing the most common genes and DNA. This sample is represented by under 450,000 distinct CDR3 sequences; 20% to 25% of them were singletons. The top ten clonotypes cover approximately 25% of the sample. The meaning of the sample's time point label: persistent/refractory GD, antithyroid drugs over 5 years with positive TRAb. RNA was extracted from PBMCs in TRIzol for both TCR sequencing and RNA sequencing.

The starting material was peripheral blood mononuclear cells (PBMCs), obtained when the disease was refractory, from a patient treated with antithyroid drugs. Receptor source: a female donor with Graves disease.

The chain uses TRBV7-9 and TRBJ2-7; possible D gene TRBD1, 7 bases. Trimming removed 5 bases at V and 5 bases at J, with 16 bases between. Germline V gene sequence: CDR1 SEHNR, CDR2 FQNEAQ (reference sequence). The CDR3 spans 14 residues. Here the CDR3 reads CASSRQIRGDEQYF. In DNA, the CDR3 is TGTGCCAGCAGCAGACAAATCAGGGGGGACGAGCAGTACTTC. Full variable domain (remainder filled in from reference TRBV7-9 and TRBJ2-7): DTGVSQNPRHKITKRGQNVTFRCDPISEHNRLYWYRQTLGQGPEFLTYFQNEAQLEKSRLLSDRFSAERPKGSFSTLEIQRTEQGDSAMYLCASSRQIRGDEQYFGPGTRLTVT.

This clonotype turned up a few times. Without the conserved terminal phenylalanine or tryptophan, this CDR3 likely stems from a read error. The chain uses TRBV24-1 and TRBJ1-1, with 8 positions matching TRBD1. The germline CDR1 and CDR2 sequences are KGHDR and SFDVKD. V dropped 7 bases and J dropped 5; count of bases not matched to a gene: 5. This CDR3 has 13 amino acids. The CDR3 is CATREQGGTEAFL. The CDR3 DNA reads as TGTGCCACCAGGGAACAGGGGGGGACTGAAGCTTTCCTT.

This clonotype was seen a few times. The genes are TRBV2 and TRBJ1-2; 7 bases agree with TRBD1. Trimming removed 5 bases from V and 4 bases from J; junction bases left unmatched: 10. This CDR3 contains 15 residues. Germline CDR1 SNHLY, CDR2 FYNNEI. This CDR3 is CASSPQGGVSYGYTF. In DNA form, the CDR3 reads TGTGCCAGCAGTCCCCAGGGGGGCGTCTCCTATGGCTACACCTTC. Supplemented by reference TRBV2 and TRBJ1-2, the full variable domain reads EPEVTQTPSHQVTQMGQEVILRCVPISNHLYFYWYRQILGQKVEFLVSFYNNEISEKSEIFDDQFSVERPDGSNFTLKIRSTKLEDSAMYFCASSPQGGVSYGYTFGSGTRLTVV.

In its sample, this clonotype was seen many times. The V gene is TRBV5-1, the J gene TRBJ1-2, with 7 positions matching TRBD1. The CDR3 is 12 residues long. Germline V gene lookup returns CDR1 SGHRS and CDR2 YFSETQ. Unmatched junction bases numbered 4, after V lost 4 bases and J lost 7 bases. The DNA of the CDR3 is TGCGCCAGCAGCGCGACAGGGTCTGGCTACACCTTC. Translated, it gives CASSATGSGYTF.

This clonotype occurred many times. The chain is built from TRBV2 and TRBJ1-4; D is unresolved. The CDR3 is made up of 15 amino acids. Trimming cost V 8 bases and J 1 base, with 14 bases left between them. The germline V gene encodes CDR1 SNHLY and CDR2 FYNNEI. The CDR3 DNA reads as TGTGCCAGCTTTGCACCACTTGGAACTAATGAAAAACTGTTTTTT. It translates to CASFAPLGTNEKLFF. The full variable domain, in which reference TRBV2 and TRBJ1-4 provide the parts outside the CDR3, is EPEVTQTPSHQVTQMGQEVILRCVPISNHLYFYWYRQILGQKVEFLVSFYNNEISEKSEIFDDQFSVERPDGSNFTLKIRSTKLEDSAMYFCASFAPLGTNEKLFFGSGTQLSVL.

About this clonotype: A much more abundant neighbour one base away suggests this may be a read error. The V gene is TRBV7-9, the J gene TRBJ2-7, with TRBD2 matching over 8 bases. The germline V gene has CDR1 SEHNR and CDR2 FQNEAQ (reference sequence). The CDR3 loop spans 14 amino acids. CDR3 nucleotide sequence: TGTGCCAGCAGCTTAGACGGGAGGGTCGAGGAGCAGTGCTTC. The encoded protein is CASSLDGRVEEQCF.

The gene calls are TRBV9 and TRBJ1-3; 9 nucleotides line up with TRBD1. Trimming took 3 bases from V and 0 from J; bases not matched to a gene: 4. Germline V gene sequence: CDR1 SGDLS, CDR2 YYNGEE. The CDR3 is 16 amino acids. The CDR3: CASSATGQGSGNTIYF. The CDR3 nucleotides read TGTGCCAGCAGCGCGACGGGACAGGGCTCTGGAAACACCATATATTTT. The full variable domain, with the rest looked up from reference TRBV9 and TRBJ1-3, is DSGVTQTPKHLITATGQRVTLRCSPRSGDLSVYWYQQSLDQGLQFLIQYYNGEERAKGNILERFSAQQFPDLHSELNLSSLELGDSALYFCASSATGQGSGNTIYFGEGSWLTVV.

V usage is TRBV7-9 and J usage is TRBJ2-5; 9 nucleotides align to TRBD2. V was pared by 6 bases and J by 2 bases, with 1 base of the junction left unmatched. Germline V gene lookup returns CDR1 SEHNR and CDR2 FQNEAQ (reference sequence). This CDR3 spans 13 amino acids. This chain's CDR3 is CASRAGGQETQYF. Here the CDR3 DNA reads TGTGCCAGCAGAGCGGGAGGACAAGAGACCCAGTACTTC.

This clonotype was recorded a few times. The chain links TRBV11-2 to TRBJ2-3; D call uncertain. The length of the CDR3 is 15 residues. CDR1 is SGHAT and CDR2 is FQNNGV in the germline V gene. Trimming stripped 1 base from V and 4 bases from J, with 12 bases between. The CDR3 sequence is CASSLVGLVSDTQYF. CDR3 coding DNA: TGTGCCAGCAGCTTAGTGGGCCTAGTTTCAGATACGCAGTATTTT.

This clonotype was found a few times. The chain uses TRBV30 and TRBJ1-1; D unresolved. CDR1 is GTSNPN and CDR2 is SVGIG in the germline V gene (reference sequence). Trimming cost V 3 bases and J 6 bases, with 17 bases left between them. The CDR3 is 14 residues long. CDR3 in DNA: TGTGCCTGGAGAAAAGCGGCCTGGATCCCTGAAGCTTTCTTT. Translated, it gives CAWRKAAWIPEAFF.

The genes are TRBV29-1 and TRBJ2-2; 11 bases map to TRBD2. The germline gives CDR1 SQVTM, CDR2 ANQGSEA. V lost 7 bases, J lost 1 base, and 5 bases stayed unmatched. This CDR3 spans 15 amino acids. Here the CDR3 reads CSALAGGGNTGELFF. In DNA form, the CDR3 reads TGCAGCGCTTTAGCGGGAGGGGGGAACACCGGGGAGCTGTTTTTT.

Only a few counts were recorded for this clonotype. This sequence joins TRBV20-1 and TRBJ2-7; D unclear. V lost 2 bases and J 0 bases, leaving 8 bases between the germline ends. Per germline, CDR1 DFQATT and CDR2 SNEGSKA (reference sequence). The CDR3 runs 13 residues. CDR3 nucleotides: TGCAGTGCTAGATCTATCGACTCCTACGAGCAGTACTTC. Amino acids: CSARSIDSYEQYF.

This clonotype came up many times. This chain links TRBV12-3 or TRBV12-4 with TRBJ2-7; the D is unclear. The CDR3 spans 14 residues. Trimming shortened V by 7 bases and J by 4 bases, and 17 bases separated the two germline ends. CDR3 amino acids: CASTYLGYEYEQYF. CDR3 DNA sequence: TGTGCCAGCACTTACTTAGGCTATGAATACGAGCAGTACTTC.

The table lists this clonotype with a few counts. CDR3 residues: CASSSYRGTSGAMAVEETQYF. The CDR3, as DNA: TGTGCCAGCAGCTCGTACAGGGGGACTAGCGGGGCGATGGCCGTGGAGGAGACCCAGTACTTC. The chain carries TRBV5-4 and TRBJ2-5; 13 positions agree with TRBD2. Germline trimming cut 3 bases from V and 5 bases from J; bases unmatched to any gene: 22. CDR3 length: 21 residues. The germline V gene encodes CDR1 SGHNT and CDR2 YYREEE (reference sequence).

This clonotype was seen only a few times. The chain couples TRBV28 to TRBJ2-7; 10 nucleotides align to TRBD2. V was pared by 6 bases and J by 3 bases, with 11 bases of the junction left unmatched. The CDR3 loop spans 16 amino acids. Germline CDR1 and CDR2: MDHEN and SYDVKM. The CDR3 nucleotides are TGTGCCAGCAGCCCCCTGGGCACTAGCGGGGTCTACGAGCAGTACTTC. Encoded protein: CASSPLGTSGVYEQYF.

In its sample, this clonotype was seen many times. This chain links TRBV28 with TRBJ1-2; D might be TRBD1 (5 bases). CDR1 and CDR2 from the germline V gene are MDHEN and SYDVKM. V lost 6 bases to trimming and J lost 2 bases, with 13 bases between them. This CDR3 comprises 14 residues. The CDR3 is CASRKGQGNYGYTF. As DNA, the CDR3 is TGTGCCAGCAGGAAGGGCCAGGGAAACTATGGCTACACCTTC.

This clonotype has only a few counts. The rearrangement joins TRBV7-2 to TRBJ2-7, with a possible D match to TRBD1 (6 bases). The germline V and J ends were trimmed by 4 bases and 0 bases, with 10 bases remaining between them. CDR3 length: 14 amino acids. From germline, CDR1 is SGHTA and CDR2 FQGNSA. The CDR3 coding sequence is TGTGCCAGCAGCTCCTGGACAGTCTCCTACGAGCAGTACTTC. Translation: CASSSWTVSYEQYF. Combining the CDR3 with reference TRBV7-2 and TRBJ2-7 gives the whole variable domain GAGVSQSPSNKVTEKGKDVELRCDPISGHTALYWYRQSLGQGLEFLIYFQGNSAPDKSGLPSDRFSAERTGGSVSTLTIQRTQQEDSAVYLCASSSWTVSYEQYFGPGTRLTVT.

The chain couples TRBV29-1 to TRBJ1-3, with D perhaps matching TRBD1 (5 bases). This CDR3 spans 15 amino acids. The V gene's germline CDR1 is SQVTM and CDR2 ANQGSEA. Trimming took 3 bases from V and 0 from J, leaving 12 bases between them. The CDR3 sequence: CSVEGPANSGNTIYF. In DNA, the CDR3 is TGCAGCGTTGAGGGGCCAGCCAACTCTGGAAACACCATATATTTT.

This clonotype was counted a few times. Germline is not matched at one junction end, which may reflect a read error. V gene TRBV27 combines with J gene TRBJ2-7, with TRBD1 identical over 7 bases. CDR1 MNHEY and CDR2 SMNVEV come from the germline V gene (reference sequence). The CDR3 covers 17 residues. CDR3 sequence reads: CASSRRPGGNVMGEQCF. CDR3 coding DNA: TGTGCCAGCAGTCGGCGGCCAGGGGGTAATGTAATGGGCGAGCAGTGCTTC.

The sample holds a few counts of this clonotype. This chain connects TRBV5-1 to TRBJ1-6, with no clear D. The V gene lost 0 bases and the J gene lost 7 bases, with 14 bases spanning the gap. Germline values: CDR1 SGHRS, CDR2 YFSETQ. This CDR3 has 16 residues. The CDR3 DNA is TGCGCCAGCAGCTTGGGATCGGACCGGTCCAATTCACCCCTCCACTTT. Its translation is CASSLGSDRSNSPLHF. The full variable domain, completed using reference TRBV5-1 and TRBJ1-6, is KAGVTQTPRYLIKTRGQQVTLSCSPISGHRSVSWYQQTPGQGLQFLFEYFSETQRNKGNFPGRFSGRQFSNSRSEMNVSTLELGDSALYLCASSLGSDRSNSPLHFGNGTRLTVT.

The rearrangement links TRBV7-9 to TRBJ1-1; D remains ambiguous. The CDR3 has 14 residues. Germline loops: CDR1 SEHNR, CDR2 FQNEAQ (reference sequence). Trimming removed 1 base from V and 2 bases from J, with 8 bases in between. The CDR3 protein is CASSLEAYNTEAFF. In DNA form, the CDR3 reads TGTGCCAGCAGCTTAGAGGCGTATAACACTGAAGCTTTCTTT.

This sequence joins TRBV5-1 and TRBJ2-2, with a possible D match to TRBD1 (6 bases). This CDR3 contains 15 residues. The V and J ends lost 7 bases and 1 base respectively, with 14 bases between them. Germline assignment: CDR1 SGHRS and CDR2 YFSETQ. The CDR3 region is CASSTLDRNTGELFF. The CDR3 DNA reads TGCGCCAGCTCTACTCTGGACAGGAACACCGGGGAGCTGTTTTTT.

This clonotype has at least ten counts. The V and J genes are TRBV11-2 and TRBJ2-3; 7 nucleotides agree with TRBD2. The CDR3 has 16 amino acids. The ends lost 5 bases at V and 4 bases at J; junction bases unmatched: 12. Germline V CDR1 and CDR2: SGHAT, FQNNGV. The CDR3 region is CASSPIRRLAADTQYF. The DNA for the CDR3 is TGTGCCAGCAGCCCAATACGGCGGCTAGCGGCAGATACGCAGTATTTT.

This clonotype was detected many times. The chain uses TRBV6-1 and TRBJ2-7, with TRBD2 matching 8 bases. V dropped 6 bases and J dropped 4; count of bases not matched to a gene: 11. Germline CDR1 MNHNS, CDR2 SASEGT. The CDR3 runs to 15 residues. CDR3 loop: CASRPTAGGSYEQYF. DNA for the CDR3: TGTGCCAGCAGACCTACTGCGGGAGGTTCTTACGAGCAGTACTTC.